A single sample is the source of the 12 T cell receptor beta chains below, sequenced in a study of blood T cell repertoires in COVID-19. Data came from immunoSEQ multiplex PCR; TCRdb stores just in-frame clones and leaves some out. The sample consists of about 300,000 clones, around 83% of them appearing once. Material for sequencing was peripheral blood. Receptors were obtained from a woman between 50 and 59 years old with acute or convalescent COVID-19.

The rearrangement links TRBV2 to TRBJ1-3, with no clear D. Trimming removed 7 bases at V and 0 bases at J, with 10 bases between. The CDR3 spans 14 residues. From germline, CDR1 is SNHLY and CDR2 FYNNEI. DNA for the CDR3: TGTGCCAGCACCCAGGCCTCCTCTGGAAACACCATATATTTT. Protein product: CASTQASSGNTIYF.

The rearrangement joins TRBV30 to TRBJ2-1; TRBD1 might be the D (6 bases). V was shortened by 0 bases and J by 6 bases, with 15 bases between the two germline ends. The CDR3 loop spans 15 amino acids. Germline V lookup: CDR1 GTSNPN, CDR2 SVGIG (reference sequence). CDR3 amino acids: CAWSVRGARGNEQFF. In DNA, the CDR3 is TGTGCCTGGAGTGTACGAGGTGCCAGGGGCAATGAGCAGTTCTTC.

The chain employs TRBV2 and TRBJ1-2; D uncertain. Trimming removed 2 bases at V and 3 bases at J, with 13 bases between. The CDR3 covers 15 residues. Germline V gene data show CDR1 as SNHLY and CDR2 as FYNNEI. The CDR3 DNA reads TGTGCCAGCAGTGAACAGCGGTTGGCGGACTATGGCTACACCTTC. The encoded protein is CASSEQRLADYGYTF.

To note about this clone: Other DNA variants within this sample encode the same CDR3. The chain recombines TRBV18 with TRBJ2-7; 11 bases align to TRBD2. Trimming removed 3 bases from V and 4 bases from J; junction bases left unmatched: 5. Per the germline V gene, CDR1 is KGHSH and CDR2 is LQKENI. CDR3 length: 15 amino acids. The CDR3, as DNA: TGTGCCAGCTCACCTGGGACTAGCGGTTCTTACGAGCAGTACTTC. Translation: CASSPGTSGSYEQYF.

This clone was seen only once. V gene TRBV5-4 combines with J gene TRBJ1-4; D possibly corresponds to TRBD1 (5 bases). There are 16 residues in the CDR3. The germline V gene encodes CDR1 SGHNT and CDR2 YYREEE (reference sequence). Trimming pared 4 bases from V and 0 bases from J, leaving 13 bases between. In DNA, the CDR3 is TGTGCCAGCAGCCCGGGACCTAGCGCAACTAATGAAAAACTGTTTTTT. This gives the protein CASSPGPSATNEKLFF.

The genes are TRBV15 and TRBJ1-1; D perhaps matches TRBD1 (5 bases). The CDR3 has 14 amino acids. CDR1 is LNHNV and CDR2 is YYDKDF in the germline V gene (reference sequence). The V end lost 1 base, the J end lost 1 base, and 7 bases lay between the germline ends. The DNA of the CDR3 is TGTGCCACCAGCAGAGTGCAGGGGAACACTGAAGCTTTCTTT. Encoded protein: CATSRVQGNTEAFF.

The chain is built from TRBV24-1 and TRBJ2-6; D ambiguous. V lost 4 bases and J 0 bases, leaving 12 bases between the germline ends. Germline CDR1 reads KGHDR; CDR2 reads SFDVKD. The CDR3 is 17 residues long. CDR3 nucleotides: TGTGCCACCAGTGACCCTTCCGGCGGCTCTGGGGCCAACGTCCTGACTTTC. Translating gives CATSDPSGGSGANVLTF.

The rearrangement links TRBV5-5 to TRBJ2-3; TRBD2 aligns across 9 bases. With V trimmed by 6 bases and J by 4 bases, 6 bases remained unmatched. CDR1 is SGHKS and CDR2 is YYEKEE in the germline V gene (reference sequence). This CDR3 comprises 14 residues. The CDR3 loop reads CASTLSGGADTQYF. The CDR3, as DNA: TGTGCCAGCACCCTTAGCGGGGGCGCAGATACGCAGTATTTT.

This sequence joins TRBV9 and TRBJ2-3; no clear D. V dropped 4 bases and J dropped 2 bases, with 5 bases sitting between them. The CDR3 covers 12 residues. The germline V gene encodes CDR1 SGDLS and CDR2 YYNGEE. The CDR3: CASSPNTDTQYF. CDR3 DNA sequence: TGTGCCAGCAGCCCTAACACAGATACGCAGTATTTT.

The chain joins TRBV7-8 to TRBJ1-1; D uncertain. The CDR3 is 18 residues long. The V end was cut by 2 bases, the J end by 1 base, with 20 bases between. Germline V lookup: CDR1 SGHVS, CDR2 FQNEAQ. The CDR3 region is CASSLSEAAPGENTEAFF. The CDR3 region has the DNA TGTGCCAGCAGCTTATCAGAGGCTGCTCCCGGGGAGAACACTGAAGCTTTCTTT. Full variable domain (missing parts from reference TRBV7-8 and TRBJ1-1): GAGVSQSPRYKVAKRGQDVALRCDPISGHVSLFWYQQALGQGPEFLTYFQNEAQLDKSGLPSDRFFAERPEGSVSTLKIQRTQQEDSAVYLCASSLSEAAPGENTEAFFGQGTRLTVV.

This clone was seen a single time. The V and J genes are TRBV7-2 and TRBJ1-1; perhaps TRBD1 as D (5 bases). Per the germline V gene, CDR1 is SGHTA and CDR2 is FQGNSA. With 4 bases removed from V and 1 base from J, the gap between germline ends came to 19 bases. CDR3 size: 17 residues. The CDR3 coding sequence is TGTGCCAGCAGCTCACCCCTGGGGCCAAGCAGGAACACTGAAGCTTTCTTT. Translating it yields CASSSPLGPSRNTEAFF.

V usage is TRBV27 and J usage is TRBJ2-1; a weak D match, TRBD2 (7 bases). The V and J ends lost 6 bases and 8 bases respectively, with 23 bases between them. Germline loops: CDR1 MNHEY, CDR2 SMNVEV (reference sequence). CDR3 length equals 16 residues. In DNA form, the CDR3 reads TGTGCCAGCAGCCGTAGGGGGGGGAATCGGGTCGATGAGCAGTTCTTC. Its translation: CASSRRGGNRVDEQFF.